The 31 T cell receptor beta chains in this list originate from one sample, sequenced in a study of somatic mutations in cytotoxic T cells in rheumatoid arthritis. Generated by immunoSEQ multiplex PCR, the TCRdb table keeps only in-frame clones and is missing some. The sample gives 20,000 to 25,000 clones, 65% to 85% of which show up once; roughly 12% is in the top ten. Sequenced material: CD8+ T cells sorted from blood. The receptors stem from an adult with rheumatoid arthritis.

The CDR3 region has the DNA TGTGCCAGCAGAACGGTGGGAGTAGATACGCAGTATTTT. Its translation: CASRTVGVDTQYF. This chain uses TRBV27 with TRBJ2-3; weak D call: TRBD2 (5 bases). Trimming took 6 bases from V and 5 from J, leaving 12 bases between them. Germline V gene lookup returns CDR1 MNHEY and CDR2 SMNVEV (reference sequence). The CDR3 is 13 amino acids.

This clone has just one count. V gene TRBV5-6 combines with J gene TRBJ2-2, with D perhaps given as TRBD1 or TRBD2 (6 bases each). CDR1 is SGHDT and CDR2 is YYEEEE in the germline V gene. The CDR3 covers 15 residues. Trimming cost V 2 bases and J 3 bases, with 11 bases left between them. DNA of the CDR3: TGTGCCAGCAGCTTCCGGGGGCCCTACACCGGGGAGCTGTTTTTT. As protein: CASSFRGPYTGELFF. Complete variable domain (other parts from reference TRBV5-6 and TRBJ2-2): DAGVTQSPTHLIKTRGQQVTLRCSPKSGHDTVSWYQQALGQGPQFIFQYYEEEERQRGNFPDRFSGHQFPNYSSELNVNALLLGDSALYLCASSFRGPYTGELFFGEGSRLTVL.

This clone was seen a handful of times. The chain joins TRBV15 to TRBJ2-7; TRBD2 aligns across 16 bases. This CDR3 comprises 15 residues. V was clipped by 5 bases and J by 5 bases; unmatched bases: 3. The V gene's germline CDR1 is LNHNV and CDR2 YYDKDF (reference sequence). For the CDR3, the DNA is TGTGCCACCAGCCACGGGACTAGCGGGGGGGACGAGCAGTACTTC. Its protein product is CATSHGTSGGDEQYF.

V usage is TRBV5-1 and J usage is TRBJ1-1; D is perhaps TRBD1 (5 bases). Looked up from germline, CDR1 is SGHRS and CDR2 is YFSETQ. The CDR3 loop spans 16 amino acids. V shed 0 bases and J shed 4 bases, with 16 bases lying between them. CDR3 nucleotides: TGCGCCAGCAGCTTGGCCGTCAGGGCGAGGGCCACTGAAGCTTTCTTT. It encodes CASSLAVRARATEAFF.

This clone was found once. The V gene is TRBV27, the J gene TRBJ2-1; D is possibly TRBD1 or TRBD2 (5 bases each). V shed 4 bases and J shed 5 bases, with 18 bases lying between them. The CDR3 runs 16 residues. Looked up from germline, CDR1 is MNHEY and CDR2 is SMNVEV (reference sequence). DNA of the CDR3: TGTGCCAGCAGTTCATGGGGCGGGTTGGGGGACAATGAGCAGTTCTTC. Translation: CASSSWGGLGDNEQFF.

The chain combines TRBV2 with TRBJ1-2; 9 bases are shared with TRBD1. CDR3 length equals 12 residues. Germline CDR1 and CDR2: SNHLY and FYNNEI. The J segment lost 8 bases and the V segment lost 8 bases, leaving 6 bases of the junction unmatched. CDR3 residues: CASGTGLMGYTF. The CDR3 nucleotides read TGTGCCAGCGGGACAGGGCTTATGGGCTACACCTTC.

CDR3 region: CAIAGARGLYEQYF. The CDR3 DNA sequence: TGTGCCATCGCGGGAGCCCGGGGGCTATACGAGCAGTACTTC. The V and J genes are TRBV10-3 and TRBJ2-7; D perhaps matches TRBD2 (7 bases). V was shortened by 8 bases and J by 4 bases, with 18 bases between the two germline ends. Germline V gene data show CDR1 as ENHRY and CDR2 as SYGVKD. The CDR3 sequence is 14 residues long.

The rearrangement links TRBV5-6 to TRBJ1-2; 10 bases line up with TRBD1. The CDR3 length is 15 residues. The germline V gene encodes CDR1 SGHDT and CDR2 YYEEEE. V gave up 0 bases and J gave up 7 bases; unmatched junction bases: 6. In DNA form, the CDR3 reads TGTGCCAGCAGCTTGGGGGACAGGGGATTAAGTGGCTACACCTTC. The encoded protein is CASSLGDRGLSGYTF. The variable domain in full, completed from reference TRBV5-6 and TRBJ1-2, reads DAGVTQSPTHLIKTRGQQVTLRCSPKSGHDTVSWYQQALGQGPQFIFQYYEEEERQRGNFPDRFSGHQFPNYSSELNVNALLLGDSALYLCASSLGDRGLSGYTFGSGTRLTVV.

This clone was seen only once. The chain combines TRBV4-1 with TRBJ2-1, with 8 bases identical to TRBD2. In germline, CDR1 is MGHRA, CDR2 YSYEKL. V was pared by 3 bases and J by 10 bases, with 17 bases of the junction left unmatched. This CDR3 has 17 residues. The CDR3 protein is CASSQGFRAGGNWEQFF. CDR3 DNA sequence: TGCGCCAGCAGCCAGGGTTTTCGGGCGGGAGGAAATTGGGAGCAGTTCTTC.

This chain uses TRBV4-2 with TRBJ1-2; 7 positions agree with TRBD1. The V gene end was trimmed by 4 bases and the J gene end by 1 base; junction bases not matched to a gene: 6. This CDR3 region has 15 residues. Germline V gives CDR1 LGHNA, CDR2 YNFKEQ. The CDR3 DNA sequence: TGTGCCAGCAGCCCCCAAAGGGACAGTAACTATGGCTACACCTTC. Translated: CASSPQRDSNYGYTF.

The chain carries TRBV9 and TRBJ2-1; 8 nucleotides agree with TRBD2. The CDR3 is 15 residues long. V lost 4 bases to trimming and J lost 1 base; unmatched junction nucleotides: 4. Germline CDR1 and CDR2: SGDLS and YYNGEE. The CDR3 loop reads CASSPSGRSYNEQFF. The CDR3 DNA sequence: TGTGCCAGCAGCCCGAGCGGGAGATCCTACAATGAGCAGTTCTTC.

This chain joins TRBV2 and TRBJ2-2; 9 positions agree with TRBD1. Losses at the gene ends were 6 bases for V and 2 bases for J; bases not matched to a gene: 4. The CDR3 spans 15 residues. Germline V gives CDR1 SNHLY, CDR2 FYNNEI. The CDR3 coding sequence is TGTGCCAGCAGGAGGACAGGGGATAACACCGGGGAGCTGTTTTTT. Its protein is CASRRTGDNTGELFF.

The CDR3 nucleotides are TGTGCCAGCAACCGGGGGCACAGGGGCCAGACCCAGTACTTC. Its translation: CASNRGHRGQTQYF. V and J are TRBV9 and TRBJ2-5; tentatively, D is TRBD1 (7 bases). This CDR3 is 14 amino acids long. V lost 6 bases and J 6 bases, leaving 18 bases between the germline ends. The germline CDR1 and CDR2 sequences are SGDLS and YYNGEE.

The gene calls are TRBV11-2 and TRBJ2-3; TRBD2 aligns across 12 bases. Germline V CDR1 and CDR2: SGHAT, FQNNGV. This CDR3 comprises 18 residues. V gave up 5 bases and J gave up 4 bases; unmatched junction bases: 13. The CDR3 nucleotides are TGTGCCAGCAGCACCCGGACTAGCGGGGAGAACGTCGCAGATACGCAGTATTTT. It specifies CASSTRTSGENVADTQYF.

This clone has more than one count but fewer than ten. This chain connects TRBV11-2 to TRBJ1-1; no clear D gene. Germline V gives CDR1 SGHAT, CDR2 FQNNGV. The CDR3 contains 13 residues. Trimming took 3 bases from V and 3 from J, leaving 8 bases between them. In DNA form, the CDR3 reads TGTGCCAGCAGCTTGAGGAATCACACTGAAGCTTTCTTT. It is translated as CASSLRNHTEAFF.

This clone showed up just once. The chain recombines TRBV6-4 with TRBJ2-1; 10 nucleotides align to TRBD1. The CDR3 is made up of 16 amino acids. J gave up 6 bases and V 0 bases, and 5 bases lay outside the gene matches. The germline V gene has CDR1 MRHNA and CDR2 SNTAGT. As DNA, the CDR3 is TGTGCCAGCAGTGACTCGTTCGACAGGGGGCTCAATGAGCAGTTCTTC. Translated, it gives CASSDSFDRGLNEQFF.

The chain has TRBV6-5 and TRBJ2-2, with TRBD1 as a possible D gene (5 bases). V was trimmed by 0 bases and J by 3 bases, leaving 11 bases between them. This CDR3 is built from 16 residues. Per the germline V gene, CDR1 is MNHEY and CDR2 is SVGAGI. The CDR3 sequence is CASSYSTFRDTGELFF. CDR3 bases: TGTGCCAGCAGTTACTCAACCTTCAGGGACACCGGGGAGCTGTTTTTT.

This chain uses TRBV12-1 with TRBJ2-2; TRBD2 reflects the table's D call only, with no check against the DNA. TRBV12-1 is given as a pseudogene. The CDR3 is made up of 21 amino acids. The CDR3 DNA sequence: TGTGCCAGCAGCCCCGAGACCAGTGGAATCCCTAGCGGGAGGTTCACCGGGGAGCTGTTTTTT. Translated, it gives CASSPETSGIPSGRFTGELFF.

V usage is TRBV6-1 and J usage is TRBJ2-2, with 11 nucleotides matching TRBD2. This CDR3 has 21 amino acids. With 0 bases clipped from V and 1 base from J, the junction kept 13 bases outside the gene matches. Germline V gives CDR1 MNHNS, CDR2 SASEGT. CDR3: CASSEARDPGTSGENTGELFF. The CDR3, as DNA: TGTGCCAGCAGTGAAGCTCGAGACCCTGGGACTAGCGGTGAGAACACCGGGGAGCTGTTTTTT.

J is TRBJ2-7 and V is TRBV27; 11 positions agree with TRBD2. The CDR3 totals 15 residues. Germline lookup yields CDR1 MNHEY and CDR2 SMNVEV (reference sequence). The J segment lost 4 bases and the V segment lost 5 bases, leaving 7 bases of the junction unmatched. In nucleotides, the CDR3 is TGTGCCAGCAGTCGACCCGGGACTAGCGGATACGAGCAGTACTTC. It specifies CASSRPGTSGYEQYF.

This sequence joins TRBV6-1 and TRBJ2-5, with 7 nucleotides matching TRBD2. The CDR3 is made up of 14 amino acids. V shed 7 bases, J shed 4 bases, and the junction held 9 bases outside the gene matches. CDR1 is MNHNS and CDR2 is SASEGT in the germline V gene. Here the CDR3 reads CASTLTSIGETQYF. The DNA for the CDR3 is TGTGCCAGCACTCTGACTAGCATCGGAGAGACCCAGTACTTC.

The chain carries TRBV7-3 and TRBJ2-1, with unresolved D. V was trimmed by 4 bases and J by 10 bases, leaving 11 bases between them. Germline CDR1 is SGHTA and CDR2 is FQGTGA. The CDR3 has 12 amino acids. The CDR3 loop reads CASSYGATEQFF. CDR3 nucleotide sequence: TGTGCCAGCAGCTACGGCGCCACGGAGCAGTTCTTC.

J is TRBJ2-5 and V is TRBV6-1, with a weak D call TRBD1 (6 bases). The J call is doubtful: the DNA matches TRBJ2-7 better. The length of the CDR3 is 14 residues. Germline CDR1 is MNHNS and CDR2 is SASEGT. CDR3 bases: TGTGCCAGCAGTGGGTACAGGGATAGCGACGAGCAGTACTTC. The encoded protein is CASSGYRDSDEQYF.

For the CDR3, the DNA is TGTGCCAGCAGCTTAGGACCGCCGAACACTGAAGCTTTCTTT. It encodes CASSLGPPNTEAFF. This chain joins TRBV7-8 and TRBJ1-1, with D unresolved. The CDR3 sequence is 14 residues long. The germline CDR1 and CDR2 sequences are SGHVS and FQNEAQ. V was pared by 1 base and J by 1 base, with 7 bases between.

The chain uses TRBV4-1 and TRBJ1-2, with TRBD1 as a possible D gene (6 bases). Trimming cost V 1 base and J 6 bases, with 18 bases left between them. The CDR3 loop spans 16 amino acids. Germline CDR1 reads MGHRA; CDR2 reads YSYEKL. The CDR3 sequence is CASSQGAGTISDGYTF. DNA for the CDR3: TGCGCCAGCAGCCAAGGAGCCGGGACAATCTCTGATGGCTACACCTTC.

The chain carries TRBV11-2 and TRBJ2-7, with D perhaps TRBD1 (5 bases). V lost 4 bases and J lost 0, with 16 bases in between. Germline-derived CDR1 and CDR2 are SGHAT and FQNNGV. The CDR3 sequence is 16 residues long. CDR3 sequence: CASSSFDSRISYEQYF. The CDR3 DNA sequence: TGTGCCAGCAGCTCCTTCGACAGTCGGATCTCCTACGAGCAGTACTTC.

The sample holds a few counts of this clone. The chain links TRBV23-1 to TRBJ2-5; either TRBD1 or TRBD2 may fit D (6 bases each). TRBV23-1 is given ORF status, its function remaining uncertain. V gave up 4 bases and J gave up 4 bases, with 16 bases separating them. The CDR3 is 15 residues long. The CDR3 reads CASSRPGDRRETQYF. As DNA, the CDR3 is TGCGCCAGCAGTCGCCCGGGAGACAGGCGAGAGACCCAGTACTTC.

The CDR3: CASSQGTDSYEQYF. The CDR3 DNA sequence: TGTGCCAGCAGCCAAGGGACTGACTCCTACGAGCAGTACTTC. The rearrangement links TRBV7-9 to TRBJ2-7, with D maybe TRBD2 (6 bases). Looked up from germline, CDR1 is SEHNR and CDR2 is FQNEAQ (reference sequence). There are 14 residues in the CDR3. V lost 5 bases and J lost 0, with 11 bases in between. The full variable domain, its missing parts supplied by reference TRBV7-9 and TRBJ2-7, is DTGVSQNPRHKITKRGQNVTFRCDPISEHNRLYWYRQTLGQGPEFLTYFQNEAQLEKSRLLSDRFSAERPKGSFSTLEIQRTEQGDSAMYLCASSQGTDSYEQYFGPGTRLTVT.

The chain employs TRBV5-1 and TRBJ2-5; 7 bases are shared with TRBD1. Unmatched junction bases numbered 7, after V lost 9 bases and J lost 2 bases. The CDR3 loop spans 13 amino acids. Germline lookup yields CDR1 SGHRS and CDR2 YFSETQ. This chain's CDR3 is CANLGRGQETQYF. DNA for the CDR3: TGCGCCAACCTTGGCAGGGGGCAAGAGACCCAGTACTTC. Together with reference TRBV5-1 and TRBJ2-5, the CDR3 gives the full variable domain: KAGVTQTPRYLIKTRGQQVTLSCSPISGHRSVSWYQQTPGQGLQFLFEYFSETQRNKGNFPGRFSGRQFSNSRSEMNVSTLELGDSALYLCANLGRGQETQYFGPGTRLLVL.

This sequence joins TRBV12-5 and TRBJ2-1; D is unresolved. Trimming shortened V by 6 bases and J by 3 bases, and 6 bases separated the two germline ends. The CDR3 consists of 12 residues. Germline values: CDR1 LGHNT, CDR2 FRNRAP. CDR3 nucleotide sequence: TGTGCTAGTGGCCCCGACTACAATGAGCAGTTCTTC. Amino acid sequence: CASGPDYNEQFF.

The J gene is TRBJ2-5, the V gene TRBV6-6, with TRBD2 identical over 7 bases. V trimming: 2 bases; J trimming: 2 bases; junction bases outside the gene matches: 8. This CDR3 spans 16 amino acids. Per germline, CDR1 MNHNY and CDR2 SVGAGI (reference sequence). CDR3 loop: CASSYVGRAEQETQYF. CDR3 DNA: TGTGCCAGCAGTTACGTAGGGAGGGCGGAACAAGAGACCCAGTACTTC.